The sequence of this T cell receptor (beta chain) was determined in a study of blood T cells in healthy people across ages. Per germline, CDR1 LGHNA and CDR2 YSLEER. The CDR3 length is 17 residues. Trimming removed 3 bases at V and 0 bases at J, with 18 bases between. Then a second PCR, running roughly 7 to 11 cycles, was carried out with a sample-barcoded 5' primer and a J-beta primer mix. The authors tagged each cDNA molecule using a template-switch adaptor with 12 random nucleotides. From the 5' RACE reads, TCRdb called clonotypes with MiXCR, one entry per CDR3 protein. The table lists just under 900,000 distinct CDR3 sequences, more than 25% of them singletons. Study-level results: Unsorted PBMC material precluded a definitive naive versus antigen-experienced comparison. TCR beta diversity per million T cells fell roughly linearly with age.

This clonotype has ten or more counts. The target antigen is unknown. Total RNA was extracted at no less than 6 micrograms per sample. Material for sequencing was blood. The J gene is TRBJ2-7, the V gene TRBV4-3; the D is unclear. The TCR originated in a woman older than 75 in good health. The CDR3 DNA follows: TGCGCCAGCAGCCAGACATTCCGAGGTGTAGGCTCCTACGAGCAGTACTTC. This gives the protein CASSQTFRGVGSYEQYF.